This TCR beta chain originates from a study of response to subunit inactivated influenza vaccine. This clonotype has a count of ten or more. TCRdb itself ran the RT-PCR reads through MiXCR, one entry per CDR3 protein. Seen here are roughly 500,000 distinct CDR3 sequences, less than 25% observed once, and the top ten hold 2.5% to 3%. The CDR3 sequence is 12 residues long. Germline loops: CDR1 SGHKS, CDR2 YYEKEE (reference sequence). Trimming stripped 8 bases from V and 9 bases from J, with 15 bases between. The same data also went into a second study, on T cells expressing NK-cell markers. That work contributes: cDNA encoding TCR beta was synthesized via 5'RACE template switching incorporating UMIs. Beta-chain profiling covered CD3+CD56+NKG2C+, CD3+CD56+NKG2C- and CD3+CD56-NKG2C+ sorted subsets. Only alpha-beta TCR T cells were sorted in several experiments, using an anti-gamma-delta TCR antibody.

This clonotype was sampled from a man aged 50 to 59 who received an inactivated influenza vaccine. Sequencing was performed on CD4+ T cells sorted from PBMCs, taken about 13 days after vaccination. The rearrangement joins TRBV5-5 to TRBJ2-1; D might be TRBD1 (6 bases). The CDR3 sequence is CASYRVRGEQFF. In DNA, the CDR3 is TGTGCCAGTTACAGGGTCCGTGGTGAGCAGTTCTTC.